Shown below are 8 T cell receptor beta chains from a single sample sequenced in a study of memory CD4+ T cells and cytomegalovirus serostatus. Single viable CD3+CD4+CD8-CD45RO+ cells were sorted as the memory CD4+ T cells. Clones were read by immunoSEQ multiplex PCR, and TCRdb kept only the in-frame ones, dropping some. The table lists some 95,000 clones, roughly 80% of them singletons. The source material was memory CD4+ T cells from blood. The receptors originated from an adult in good health and CMV-seropositive.

In DNA form, the CDR3 reads TGTGCCAGCAGCTCGACAGGGGACGGGGCCCAGTACTTC. It yields the protein CASSSTGDGAQYF. The V call is TRBV11-2, the J call TRBJ2-5; 8 nucleotides line up with TRBD1. V was pared by 4 bases and J by 9 bases, with 7 bases of the junction left unmatched. The V gene's germline CDR1 is SGHAT and CDR2 FQNNGV. The CDR3 contains 13 residues.

This chain connects TRBV18 to TRBJ2-6; the D gene is possibly TRBD1 (5 bases). This CDR3 has 18 residues. CDR1 KGHSH and CDR2 LQKENI come from the germline V gene. The V gene lost 5 bases and the J gene lost 5 bases, with 22 bases spanning the gap. The CDR3 loop is CASSVGSDIQSRANVLTF. CDR3 in DNA: TGTGCCAGCTCAGTAGGGTCGGACATACAAAGTCGGGCCAACGTCCTGACTTTC.

The chain is built from TRBV6-1 and TRBJ1-5; D is perhaps TRBD1 (6 bases). CDR3 size: 15 residues. Trimming took 5 bases from V and 3 from J, leaving 14 bases between them. Germline CDR1 and CDR2: MNHNS and SASEGT. The CDR3 sequence is CASSTQTGLNQPQHF. Here the CDR3 DNA reads TGTGCCAGCAGTACACAAACAGGGCTCAATCAGCCCCAGCATTTT.

In this sample, this clone turned up a few times. The V and J genes are TRBV7-9 and TRBJ1-2; D might be TRBD1 (5 bases). Germline lookup yields CDR1 SEHNR and CDR2 FQNEAQ (reference sequence). The CDR3 has 12 amino acids. V was pared by 11 bases and J by 8 bases, with 18 bases between. This CDR3 reads CAWTPYQGGYTF. The CDR3 DNA sequence: TGTGCCTGGACCCCATACCAGGGAGGCTACACCTTC.

CDR3 nucleotide sequence: TGTGCCAGCAGCCGACAGGGTGGTTACTATGGCTACACCTTC. Its protein product is CASSRQGGYYGYTF. The chain combines TRBV6-5 with TRBJ1-2, with 7 nucleotides matching TRBD1. Unmatched junction bases numbered 7, after V lost 6 bases and J lost 3 bases. CDR1 is MNHEY, CDR2 SVGAGI, per germline. CDR3 size: 14 residues.

The chain couples TRBV18 to TRBJ2-5, with D possibly TRBD1 on 5 matching bases. Trimming removed 1 base at V and 3 bases at J, with 6 bases between. The germline V gene has CDR1 KGHSH and CDR2 LQKENI. The length of the CDR3 is 13 residues. This CDR3 reads CASSPRREETQYF. The CDR3 bases are TGTGCCAGCTCACCACGCAGGGAAGAGACCCAGTACTTC.

This CDR3 reads CASSAGPSYEQYF. As DNA, the CDR3 is TGCGCCAGCAGCGCCGGGCCAAGTTACGAGCAGTACTTC. The chain joins TRBV5-1 to TRBJ2-7; D unresolved. The germline CDR1 and CDR2 sequences are SGHRS and YFSETQ. The CDR3 is made up of 13 amino acids. V was trimmed by 4 bases and J by 4 bases, leaving 12 bases between them.

The chain recombines TRBV11-1 with TRBJ2-2; D is unresolved. CDR3 length equals 14 residues. Germline CDR1 and CDR2: SGHAT and FQDESV (reference sequence). Trimming took off 5 bases at V and 1 base at J, with 8 bases between the two ends. CDR3 sequence reads: CASSPRMNTGELFF. The CDR3 DNA sequence: TGTGCCAGCAGCCCGAGAATGAACACCGGGGAGCTGTTTTTT.